This T cell receptor beta chain was recovered during a study of cytomegalovirus exposure and HLA in healthy donors listed by TCRdb under 2017. For context, the study as a whole: According to a later analysis, the 120 or so validation repertoires were produced on the same platform as the 666 repertoires of the first cohort. Along with the roughly 700-subject first cohort, a separate validation cohort of over 90 different subjects was used. The study combined high-throughput TCR immunosequencing, statistical association of individual TCRs with disease status, and machine learning to predict cytomegalovirus infection status. The study was designed to test whether signatures of past pathogen exposure could be identified by cataloging public T cell receptors. Results and caveats for the whole study, not just this receptor: Three of the identified cytomegalovirus-associated TCR beta chains were confirmed in vitro to be specific for cytomegalovirus antigens. The validation cohort had no HLA typing available for a later analysis, so co-occurrence within that cohort was assessed over all 120 or so repertoires. A later analysis found that TCRs clustered in the first cohort also tended to co-occur in the approximately 120 validation repertoires, with 90% to 95% of cluster scores above 0. The classifier was reported to diagnose cytomegalovirus status with high specificity and sensitivity in both the original cohort and the validation cohort. While some public TCRs were present in many individuals, most TCR sequences turned up only very rarely across donors. The authors suggested that the approach could potentially be generalized to other disease states and immunological phenotypes. In the study, 150 to 200 TCR beta chains were listed as associated with cytomegalovirus.

The donors belonged to the validation cohort of about 130 subjects, which was separate from the approximately 700-subject first cohort. Details on this clone: The target of this receptor is not known. No qualities accompany the bases; no much larger clone lies one base away.

Receptor amplification or capture employed the immunoSEQ multiplex PCR assay. As for how the authors treated the data: A statistical classification framework was built to diagnose cytomegalovirus status from the catalog of TCR beta chain sequences. TCRdb retrieved this table from immuneACCESS and kept in-frame rearrangements only. Not all clones are present; in checked studies, unresolved V genes account for under half, and no reason is known for the remainder. V and J calls and clone size are given by that table; D and trimming were obtained from the DNA. Present in this sample are approximately 130,000 clones, over 75% of which were seen just once. The leading ten clones occupy 2% to 2.5% of the sample. The CDR3, from cysteine to phenylalanine, totals 14 residues. Only the CDR3 part of the read is kept: 42 bases, read in frame from the first base. From a lookup of the germline V gene, CDR1 and CDR2 are SGHTA and FQGNSA. A distance of 11 bases separates the germline ends of V and J, which lose 0 bases and 9 bases respectively.

The specimen was PBMCs. Rearrangement joined TRBV7-2 to TRBJ2-2; the D gene is perhaps TRBD1, on 5 matching bases. This receptor was obtained from a woman in her twenties or thirties in good health and CMV-seronegative. The CDR3: CASSLATGPRELFF. The DNA is as follows: TGTGCCAGCAGCTTAGCCACAGGTCCCCGGGAGCTGTTTTTT.